The clone carrying this T cell receptor beta chain has a count of ten or more. Its specificity is not known. The CDR3 extends over 18 amino acids. After removal of 3 bases from V and 6 bases from J, the junction contained 14 bases not matched to a gene. Germline lookup yields CDR1 MDHEN and CDR2 SYDVKM. The sample belongs to a study of T cells in Graves' hyperthyroidism and ophthalmopathy. General study points: With a median lead of around 6.7 months before onset, the model predicted ophthalmopathy. From stable hyperthyroidism, ophthalmopathy was separated by a 13 V-J model.

TCR beta CDR3 sequences were amplified from RNA transcripts. The primer set for the first-round RT-PCR of the TCR CDR3 was HTBI. TCRdb used MiXCR to reprocess the multiplex PCR reads, holding one entry per CDR3 protein. The data contain approximately 410,000 distinct CDR3 sequences, approximately 13% of them singletons. The sequenced sample was blood. This sequence joins TRBV28 and TRBJ2-1, with TRBD2 identical over 10 bases. This clonotype was obtained from a woman aged 18 to 35 with Graves' hyperthyroidism. The CDR3 is CASSLRGVAGGSGNEQFF. CDR3 in DNA: TGTGCCAGCAGTTTGAGGGGGGTAGCGGGAGGCTCGGGCAATGAGCAGTTCTTC.